This is a list of T cell receptor beta chains from one sample in a study of human T cells and chemical hapten exposure. TCRdb redid the calling of the RACE reads with MiXCR, one entry per CDR3 protein. The data contain around 85,000 distinct CDR3 sequences, over 10% of them seen just once; the ten biggest clones take up approximately 5.2%. The source material was whole blood, sampled in connection with sensitization to the hapten diphenylcyclopropenone (DPC). All receptors come from a woman between 50 and 59 years old with alopecia areata. Some clones in this sample may be carry-over from other donors' samples. Both conserved end residues are part of each CDR3. D genes are given only for firm matches. Only some rows state a clone size, as once, few, many or a class for expanded clones.

clone size: many; D gene: TRBD1; J gene: TRBJ1-2; V gene: TRBV7-9; CDR3 DNA: TGTGCCAGCAGCGGGACAGAGAACTATGGCTACACCTTC; CDR3 protein: CASSGTENYGYTF
clone size: NA; D gene: NA; J gene: TRBJ1-1; V gene: TRBV11-2; CDR3 DNA: TGTGCCAGCAGACGGAACCGGGACACCGAAGCTTTCTTT; CDR3 protein: CASRRNRDTEAFF
clone size: few; D gene: NA; J gene: TRBJ1-5; V gene: TRBV4-2; CDR3 DNA: TGTGCCAGCAGCCAAGACCGGGACGGCGGCCCTCAGCCCCAGCATTTT; CDR3 protein: CASSQDRDGGPQPQHF
clone size: NA; D gene: NA; J gene: TRBJ1-1; V gene: TRBV12-3/TRBV12-4; CDR3 DNA: TGTGCCAGCAGCCAAAGCGGGGGGAACACTGAAGCTTTCTTT; CDR3 protein: CASSQSGGNTEAFF
clone size: many; D gene: NA; J gene: TRBJ2-7; V gene: TRBV3-1; CDR3 DNA: TGTGCCAGCAGCCAAAGCCCGCTTACCGAGCAGTACTTC; CDR3 protein: CASSQSPLTEQYF
clone size: few; D gene: NA; J gene: TRBJ2-5; V gene: TRBV29-1; CDR3 DNA: TGCAGCGTTGAAGCGGGGGCGATTCTCCAGACCCAGTACTTC; CDR3 protein: CSVEAGAILQTQYF
clone size: few; D gene: NA; J gene: TRBJ1-2; V gene: TRBV28; CDR3 DNA: TGTGCCAGCAATTCCGGGAGCTATGGCTACACCTTC; CDR3 protein: CASNSGSYGYTF
clone size: NA; D gene: NA; J gene: TRBJ1-1; V gene: TRBV29-1; CDR3 DNA: TGCAGCGTTGCTACCCACGGGTACACTGAAGCTTTCTTT; CDR3 protein: CSVATHGYTEAFF
clone size: NA; D gene: NA; J gene: TRBJ2-7; V gene: TRBV28; CDR3 DNA: TGTGCCAGCAGCCCCAGCCAGCCCCTCTACGAGCAGTACTTC; CDR3 protein: CASSPSQPLYEQYF
clone size: many; D gene: NA; J gene: TRBJ1-5; V gene: TRBV5-1; CDR3 DNA: TGCGCCAGCAGCCTTCAGCCTGGACACGAACAGCCCCAGCATTTT; CDR3 protein: CASSLQPGHEQPQHF
clone size: many; D gene: TRBD2; J gene: TRBJ2-1; V gene: TRBV7-6; CDR3 DNA: TGTGCCAGCAGCTCCGGACTAGCGGGAGGGCAGGAACAGGAGCAGTTCTTC; CDR3 protein: CASSSGLAGGQEQEQFF
clone size: few; D gene: NA; J gene: TRBJ1-2; V gene: TRBV5-1; CDR3 DNA: TGCGCCAGCAGCTTCCCCCCGACAGCAGGCTACACCTTC; CDR3 protein: CASSFPPTAGYTF
clone size: NA; D gene: NA; J gene: TRBJ1-1; V gene: TRBV3-1; CDR3 DNA: TGTGCCAGCAGCGCCCGCGTCAACACTGAAGCTTTCTTT; CDR3 protein: CASSARVNTEAFF
clone size: NA; D gene: NA; J gene: TRBJ1-2; V gene: TRBV7-8; CDR3 DNA: TGTGCCAGCAGCTTAATTGGGGGCGCCGATGGCTACACCTTC; CDR3 protein: CASSLIGGADGYTF
clone size: few; D gene: TRBD1; J gene: TRBJ1-5; V gene: TRBV10-3; CDR3 DNA: TGTGCCATCAGTGAGTCGTCGGACAGGGGGTCTGGGAATCAGCCCCAGCATTTT; CDR3 protein: CAISESSDRGSGNQPQHF
clone size: NA; D gene: NA; J gene: TRBJ2-7; V gene: TRBV7-9; CDR3 DNA: TGTGCCAGCAGCTTAGGGGGTGGAACAGTCGACTACGAGCAGTACTTC; CDR3 protein: CASSLGGGTVDYEQYF
clone size: many; D gene: TRBD2; J gene: TRBJ2-3; V gene: TRBV7-3; CDR3 DNA: TGTGCCAGCAGCTTAAGGGCTAGCGGGAGTATAGTTGATACGCAGTATTTT; CDR3 protein: CASSLRASGSIVDTQYF
clone size: few; D gene: NA; J gene: TRBJ2-2; V gene: TRBV20-1; CDR3 DNA: TGCAGTGCCGTCCAGATGAACACCGGGGAGCTGTTTTTT; CDR3 protein: CSAVQMNTGELFF
clone size: many; D gene: NA; J gene: TRBJ1-4; V gene: TRBV5-1; CDR3 DNA: TGCGCCAGCAGCTTGGTTTCAGGAAAAGGTGAAAAACTGTTTTTT; CDR3 protein: CASSLVSGKGEKLFF
clone size: NA; D gene: TRBD2; J gene: TRBJ2-5; V gene: TRBV2; CDR3 DNA: TGTGCCAGCAAGTCTAGCGGGGAGATACAAGAGACCCAGTACTTC; CDR3 protein: CASKSSGEIQETQYF
clone size: few; D gene: TRBD1; J gene: TRBJ2-4; V gene: TRBV29-1; CDR3 DNA: TGCAGCGTTTCACAGGGGGCCAAAAACATTCAGTACTTC; CDR3 protein: CSVSQGAKNIQYF
clone size: NA; D gene: NA; J gene: TRBJ2-2; V gene: TRBV20-1; CDR3 DNA: TGCAGTGCTAGAGGGCTAGCGAGGGCCGGGGAGCTGTTTTTT; CDR3 protein: CSARGLARAGELFF
clone size: many; D gene: NA; J gene: TRBJ2-7; V gene: TRBV29-1; CDR3 DNA: TGCAGCGTACGGAAGAGCTCCTACGAGCAGTACTTC; CDR3 protein: CSVRKSSYEQYF
clone size: NA; D gene: NA; J gene: TRBJ2-3; V gene: TRBV29-1; CDR3 DNA: TGCAGCGTTGCACGGGGCGGCACAGATACGCAGTATTTT; CDR3 protein: CSVARGGTDTQYF
clone size: many; D gene: NA; J gene: TRBJ1-5; V gene: TRBV20-1; CDR3 DNA: TGCAGTGCTAGAGATTCGACTAGGGGAGGCAATCAGCCCCAGCATTTT; CDR3 protein: CSARDSTRGGNQPQHF
clone size: many; D gene: TRBD2; J gene: TRBJ2-3; V gene: TRBV29-1; CDR3 DNA: TGCAGCGTTGAAGGTGGCGGGAGGACAGATACGCAGTATTTT; CDR3 protein: CSVEGGGRTDTQYF
clone size: NA; D gene: NA; J gene: TRBJ1-1; V gene: TRBV10-1; CDR3 DNA: TGCGCCAGCAGTGACACAGGGAGGAGCACTGAAGCTTTCTTT; CDR3 protein: CASSDTGRSTEAFF
clone size: NA; D gene: NA; J gene: TRBJ2-1; V gene: TRBV3-1; CDR3 DNA: TGTGCCAGCAGCCAACCCGAAAGGAGAAATGAGCAGTTCTTC; CDR3 protein: CASSQPERRNEQFF
clone size: NA; D gene: TRBD1; J gene: TRBJ1-1; V gene: TRBV6-5; CDR3 DNA: TGTGCCAGCAGTTACCCGACAGGGAATTCGGGGGAAGCTTTCTTT; CDR3 protein: CASSYPTGNSGEAFF
clone size: NA; D gene: NA; J gene: TRBJ1-3; V gene: TRBV20-1; CDR3 DNA: TGCAGTGCTAGGGGCTCGAGAGGAACCATATATTTT; CDR3 protein: CSARGSRGTIYF
clone size: NA; D gene: NA; J gene: TRBJ2-2; V gene: TRBV9; CDR3 DNA: TGTGCCAGCAGCGTACTTCAAGCGGGGAACACCGGGGAGCTGTTTTTT; CDR3 protein: CASSVLQAGNTGELFF
clone size: NA; D gene: NA; J gene: TRBJ2-7; V gene: TRBV28; CDR3 DNA: TGTGCCAACTGGGCGGTATCCTACGAGCAGTACTTC; CDR3 protein: CANWAVSYEQYF
clone size: many; D gene: TRBD2; J gene: TRBJ2-3; V gene: TRBV27; CDR3 DNA: TGTGCCAGCAGGAGTCTAGCGGGAATACCCACAGATACGCAGTATTTT; CDR3 protein: CASRSLAGIPTDTQYF
clone size: few; D gene: TRBD1; J gene: TRBJ1-1; V gene: TRBV7-6; CDR3 DNA: TGTGCCAGCAGCTTGGAACAGGGGGCCGAAGCTTTCTTT; CDR3 protein: CASSLEQGAEAFF
clone size: NA; D gene: NA; J gene: TRBJ2-2; V gene: TRBV29-1; CDR3 DNA: TGCAGCGTCCTCCAGGGTTACACCGGGGAGCTGTTTTTT; CDR3 protein: CSVLQGYTGELFF
clone size: NA; D gene: TRBD1; J gene: TRBJ1-2; V gene: TRBV29-1; CDR3 DNA: TGCAGCGTTCCAGGGGGAAGTGGCTACACCTTC; CDR3 protein: CSVPGGSGYTF
clone size: NA; D gene: TRBD1; J gene: TRBJ1-2; V gene: TRBV29-1; CDR3 DNA: TGCAGCGCCGCCCTCACAGGGGGTAGCTATGGCTACACCTTC; CDR3 protein: CSAALTGGSYGYTF
clone size: few; D gene: NA; J gene: TRBJ1-2; V gene: TRBV12-5; CDR3 DNA: TGTGCTAGTGGCTCATCACGGAACTATGGCTACACCTTC; CDR3 protein: CASGSSRNYGYTF
clone size: few; D gene: NA; J gene: TRBJ2-2; V gene: TRBV14; CDR3 DNA: TGTGCCAGCAGCCCTTGGACAAAGAACACCGGGGAGCTGTTTTTT; CDR3 protein: CASSPWTKNTGELFF
clone size: few; D gene: NA; J gene: TRBJ2-7; V gene: TRBV29-1; CDR3 DNA: TGCAGCGTTGAAGGAAGTCGGGGATACGAGCAGTACTTC; CDR3 protein: CSVEGSRGYEQYF
clone size: many; D gene: NA; J gene: TRBJ2-3; V gene: TRBV29-1; CDR3 DNA: TGCAGCGCAAGTCGTAACAACCAGAGGGAGTGGTCAGATACGCAGTATTTT; CDR3 protein: CSASRNNQREWSDTQYF
clone size: many; D gene: NA; J gene: TRBJ2-2; V gene: TRBV7-9; CDR3 DNA: TGTGCCAGCAGCCCTCGGGGAGACCCTGTAACGAACACCGGGGAGCTGTTTTTT; CDR3 protein: CASSPRGDPVTNTGELFF
clone size: few; D gene: TRBD2; J gene: TRBJ2-3; V gene: TRBV23-1; CDR3 DNA: TGCGCCGGAGAGGGACTAGCGGGAGGGCGACCTAGCCCAGATACGCAGTATTTT; CDR3 protein: CAGEGLAGGRPSPDTQYF
clone size: many; D gene: NA; J gene: TRBJ1-3; V gene: TRBV29-1; CDR3 DNA: TGCAGCGCAATGAACGGCGATGGAAACACCATATATTTT; CDR3 protein: CSAMNGDGNTIYF
clone size: few; D gene: TRBD2; J gene: TRBJ2-3; V gene: TRBV9; CDR3 DNA: TGTGCCAGCAGCGTAGCTCCTTTAGCGGGAACAGCAGATACGCAGTATTTT; CDR3 protein: CASSVAPLAGTADTQYF
clone size: NA; D gene: NA; J gene: TRBJ2-3; V gene: TRBV18; CDR3 DNA: TGTGCCAGCTCACCACCAGGGCACACAGATACGCAGTATTTT; CDR3 protein: CASSPPGHTDTQYF
clone size: many; D gene: NA; J gene: TRBJ1-2; V gene: TRBV29-1; CDR3 DNA: TGCAGCGTTGGAGTCGGGGTCAAGGGCTATGGCTACACCTTC; CDR3 protein: CSVGVGVKGYGYTF
clone size: NA; D gene: NA; J gene: TRBJ2-7; V gene: TRBV20-1; CDR3 DNA: TGCAGTGCTAGAGATGACGGAATTTACGAGCAGTACTTC; CDR3 protein: CSARDDGIYEQYF
clone size: few; D gene: NA; J gene: TRBJ1-1; V gene: TRBV3-1; CDR3 DNA: TGTGCCAGCAGCCCCTTCGACAGATACACTGAAGCTTTCTTT; CDR3 protein: CASSPFDRYTEAFF
clone size: many; D gene: NA; J gene: TRBJ2-5; V gene: TRBV20-1; CDR3 DNA: TGCAGTGCTATAGCGGCTACGTACCAAGAGACCCAGTACTTC; CDR3 protein: CSAIAATYQETQYF
clone size: many; D gene: NA; J gene: TRBJ1-2; V gene: TRBV24-1; CDR3 DNA: TGTGCCACCAGTGGTCCGGACAGACCCTATGGCTACACCTTC; CDR3 protein: CATSGPDRPYGYTF
clone size: many; D gene: NA; J gene: TRBJ1-6; V gene: TRBV5-1; CDR3 DNA: TGCGCCAGCAGCTTGGAATCGGTGAATTCACCCCTCCACTTT; CDR3 protein: CASSLESVNSPLHF
clone size: many; D gene: NA; J gene: TRBJ2-1; V gene: TRBV2; CDR3 DNA: TGTGCCAGCAGGGCTAAAGGGCTTTCCTACAATGAGCAGTTCTTC; CDR3 protein: CASRAKGLSYNEQFF
clone size: many; D gene: TRBD1; J gene: TRBJ1-3; V gene: TRBV29-1; CDR3 DNA: TGCAGCGTTTCCTCAGGGGGCTCTGGAAACACCATATATTTT; CDR3 protein: CSVSSGGSGNTIYF
clone size: NA; D gene: TRBD2; J gene: TRBJ2-7; V gene: TRBV7-6; CDR3 DNA: TGTGCCAGCAGCTCGGGGGGAATCCCGTACGAGCAGTACTTC; CDR3 protein: CASSSGGIPYEQYF